This TCR beta chain is from a study of T cells in pancreatic ductal adenocarcinoma. No neoadjuvant therapy was given to the selected pancreatic ductal adenocarcinoma patients before their surgery. Germline lookup yields CDR1 MNHEY and CDR2 SVGAGI. CDR3 length: 14 residues. V gave up 3 bases and J gave up 5 bases; unmatched junction bases: 3. In the case of this clone: The antigen is undetermined.

Overall study findings and caveats: Unique clonotypes were approximately 8-fold more numerous in blood than in tumor. The resected cohort was biased toward the minority with early-stage disease.

Here immunoSEQ multiplex PCR was the method, and the copy in TCRdb shows in-frame clones only, minus some. The table lists about 16,000 clones, under 95% of them singletons. The clonotype was recovered from a human donor with pancreatic ductal adenocarcinoma. Sequenced: PBMCs. J is TRBJ1-2 and V is TRBV6-5, with 10 bases matching TRBD1. The CDR3 sequence: CASSYGTGVYGYTF. CDR3 coding DNA: TGTGCCAGCAGTTATGGGACAGGGGTGTATGGCTACACCTTC.